Listed below are T cell receptor beta chains from one sample, sequenced in a study of blood T cell repertoires in COVID-19. Sequenced by immunoSEQ multiplex PCR; TCRdb stores in-frame clones only, minus some. The sample has under 200,000 clones, approximately 79% seen once. Sequenced: PBMCs or T cells enriched from blood (not recorded which). All receptors derive from a woman aged 70 to 79 in a cohort exposed to, infected with or recovered from COVID-19 (not recorded which). Each CDR3 is given with its conserved first and last residue. D genes are given only for firm matches. A clone size is listed for some rows: how often the clone was seen (once, few, many), or a class if it is expanded.

v_gene	abundance	d_gene	j_gene	CDR3aa	CDR3nt
TRBV5-6	.	TRBD1	TRBJ1-1	CASSHTGGHEAFF	TGTGCCAGCAGCCATACAGGGGGCCATGAGGCTTTCTTT
TRBV10-3	.	.	TRBJ1-5	CAIIERQPQHF	TGTGCCATCATTGAGCGGCAGCCCCAGCATTTT
TRBV18	.	.	TRBJ2-5	CASSGSSNGQETQYF	TGTGCCAGCTCAGGGAGTTCGAATGGTCAAGAGACCCAGTACTTC
TRBV29-1	.	TRBD1	TRBJ1-6	CSRSDRGQSPLHF	TGCAGCAGGTCGGACAGGGGGCAGTCACCCCTCCACTTT
TRBV6-5	.	.	TRBJ1-6	CASSYSYGMGSPLHF	TGTGCCAGCAGTTACTCGTACGGTATGGGCTCACCCCTCCACTTT
TRBV2	.	TRBD2	TRBJ2-7	CASTGTSSYEQYF	TGTGCCAGCACCGGGACTAGTAGCTACGAGCAGTACTTC
TRBV11-2	.	TRBD1	TRBJ1-2	CASSLAEGRGPGYTF	TGTGCCAGCAGCTTAGCAGAGGGTAGGGGGCCCGGCTACACCTTC
TRBV6-5	.	.	TRBJ1-3	CASKLGSGNTIYF	TGTGCCAGCAAACTAGGTTCTGGAAACACCATATATTTT
TRBV7-9	.	.	TRBJ1-5	CASSLNTLMPQHF	TGTGCCAGCAGCCTCAATACTCTGATGCCCCAGCATTTT
TRBV5-1	.	.	TRBJ2-1	CASSLVLVGEQFF	TGCGCCAGCAGCTTGGTTCTAGTCGGTGAGCAGTTCTTC
TRBV6-4	.	TRBD2	TRBJ2-5	CASSEIAGVGKTQYF	TGTGCCAGCAGTGAGATAGCGGGAGTTGGAAAGACCCAGTACTTC
TRBV7-2	few	.	TRBJ2-7	CASSPQGGTYEQYF	TGTGCCAGCAGCCCCCAGGGCGGCACCTACGAGCAGTACTTC
TRBV13	.	TRBD1	TRBJ2-7	CASSSWTGSDRGEQYF	TGTGCCAGCAGCTCCTGGACAGGGAGCGACCGGGGAGAGCAGTACTTC
TRBV6-5	once	TRBD2	TRBJ2-5	CASSYAAGAGETQYF	TGTGCCAGCAGTTACGCCGCGGGAGCTGGAGAGACCCAGTACTTC
TRBV28	.	TRBD1	TRBJ2-7	CASSLSTGGVYEQYF	TGTGCCAGCAGTTTATCGACAGGGGGCGTTTACGAGCAGTACTTC
TRBV7-9	.	.	TRBJ1-1	CASSLMTGNTEAFF	TGTGCCAGCAGCTTAATGACAGGTAACACTGAAGCTTTCTTT
TRBV7-7	few	TRBD2	TRBJ2-1	CASSRTSGSSYNEQFF	TGTGCTAGCAGCCGCACTAGCGGGAGCTCCTACAATGAGCAGTTCTTC
TRBV20-1	.	TRBD2	TRBJ2-2	CSASLLAGGLNTGELFF	TGCAGTGCTAGTTTACTAGCGGGAGGACTCAACACCGGGGAGCTGTTTTTT
TRBV18	.	TRBD1	TRBJ1-2	CASSPPGQDYGYTF	TGTGCCAGCTCACCACCTGGACAGGATTATGGCTACACCTTC
TRBV9	few	.	TRBJ2-3	CASSVAPQITDTQYF	TGTGCCAGCAGCGTAGCCCCCCAAATTACAGATACGCAGTATTTT
TRBV6-1	.	TRBD2	TRBJ2-5	CASSGLAGGARWTQYF	TGTGCCAGCAGTGGGTTGGCGGGAGGGGCTCGGTGGACCCAGTACTTC
TRBV30	.	TRBD1	TRBJ1-5	CAFTDRDVNQPQHF	TGTGCCTTTACGGACAGGGACGTCAATCAGCCCCAGCATTTT
TRBV19	.	.	TRBJ1-6	CASSPGSVSSYNSPLHF	TGTGCCAGTAGCCCAGGGTCTGTATCGTCCTATAATTCACCCCTCCACTTT
TRBV2	.	TRBD1	TRBJ2-7	CASSEWDRGLYEQYF	TGTGCCAGCAGTGAGTGGGACAGGGGTCTCTACGAGCAGTACTTC
TRBV15	.	.	TRBJ1-2	CATSRGERGGYGYTF	TGTGCCACCAGCAGAGGAGAAAGGGGAGGCTATGGCTACACCTTC
TRBV28	.	.	TRBJ1-3	CASWPTGHWGENTIYF	TGTGCCAGCTGGCCTACGGGCCACTGGGGGGAAAACACCATATATTTT
TRBV16	.	.	TRBJ1-5	CASSTLQGMQPQHF	TGTGCCAGCAGCACACTACAGGGTATGCAGCCCCAGCATTTT
TRBV7-6	.	.	TRBJ2-2	CASSAPGVLLPGELFF	TGTGCCAGCAGCGCCCCGGGGGTCTTACTACCCGGGGAGCTGTTTTTT
TRBV27	.	TRBD1	TRBJ1-1	CASTPWSGTVTEAFF	TGTGCCAGCACCCCATGGTCCGGGACAGTCACTGAAGCTTTCTTT
TRBV10-3	.	TRBD1	TRBJ1-3	CAIRRQGAEGNTIYF	TGTGCCATCAGGAGACAGGGAGCGGAAGGAAACACCATATATTTT
TRBV18	.	.	TRBJ1-1	CASSPTHSPSNTEAFF	TGTGCCAGCTCACCAACGCATAGTCCGTCGAACACTGAAGCTTTCTTT
TRBV6-5	.	.	TRBJ2-7	CATSMGALLYEQYF	TGTGCCACCTCAATGGGAGCCCTGCTTTACGAGCAGTACTTC
TRBV11-3	.	.	TRBJ2-1	CASSLDYRFYNEQFF	TGTGCCAGCAGCTTAGACTATCGCTTCTACAATGAGCAGTTCTTC
TRBV11-3	.	.	TRBJ2-1	CASGRDNNLYNNEQFF	TGTGCCAGCGGGAGGGACAATAACCTGTACAACAATGAGCAGTTCTTC
TRBV28	.	.	TRBJ2-1	CASSLGRKLHNEQFF	TGTGCCAGCAGTTTAGGGCGTAAGCTCCACAATGAGCAGTTCTTC
TRBV7-2	.	TRBD1	TRBJ1-1	CASSVGGQAFF	TGTGCCAGCAGCGTAGGGGGACAGGCTTTCTTT
TRBV11-3	.	.	TRBJ1-2	CASSLREGPFYGYTF	TGTGCCAGCAGCTTACGGGAGGGCCCCTTCTATGGCTACACCTTC
TRBV2	.	.	TRBJ1-6	CASSDSQGYNSPLHF	TGTGCCAGCAGTGACTCCCAGGGTTATAATTCACCCCTCCACTTT
TRBV18	.	TRBD1	TRBJ1-4	CASSPPGQGNEKLFF	TGTGCCAGCTCACCGCCGGGACAGGGGAATGAAAAACTGTTTTTT
TRBV27	.	.	TRBJ2-7	CASSRPGNGKQYF	TGTGCCAGCAGTCGCCCGGGTAATGGAAAGCAGTACTTC
TRBV5-1	.	.	TRBJ2-7	CASSFTAPSYEQYF	TGCGCCAGCAGCTTCACAGCCCCCTCCTACGAGCAGTACTTC
TRBV5-1	.	TRBD2	TRBJ2-1	CASSSSGASNEQFF	TGCGCCAGCAGCTCTAGCGGGGCCTCCAATGAGCAGTTCTTC
TRBV7-9	.	TRBD2	TRBJ2-1	CASSLGVAGDNEQFF	TGTGCCAGCAGCCTCGGGGTTGCGGGAGACAATGAGCAGTTCTTC
TRBV10-3	.	.	TRBJ1-5	CAPQWGINQPQHF	TGTGCCCCCCAGTGGGGCATCAATCAGCCCCAGCATTTT
TRBV27	.	TRBD1	TRBJ1-2	CASSPRTGYGYTF	TGTGCCAGCAGTCCCCGGACAGGCTATGGCTACACCTTC
TRBV5-1	.	TRBD1	TRBJ1-1	CASSLETGAERTEAFF	TGCGCCAGCAGCTTGGAGACAGGGGCAGAACGGACTGAAGCTTTCTTT
TRBV14	once	.	TRBJ2-7	CASTLDSYYYEQYF	TGTGCCAGCACTCTGGACAGCTATTACTACGAGCAGTACTTC
TRBV7-9	.	.	TRBJ1-1	CASSPDPQGGAFF	TGTGCCAGCAGCCCGGACCCCCAAGGGGGAGCTTTCTTT
TRBV12-5	.	.	TRBJ1-1	CASAGQFITEAFF	TGTGCTAGTGCCGGACAGTTTATAACTGAAGCTTTCTTT
TRBV5-5	.	.	TRBJ2-7	CASSLGSGLYEQYF	TGTGCCAGCAGCTTGGGGTCCGGACTCTACGAGCAGTACTTC
TRBV19	.	.	TRBJ2-4	CASSTPFRGSDIQYF	TGTGCCAGTAGTACCCCGTTTCGGGGGAGTGACATTCAGTACTTC
TRBV5-6	.	.	TRBJ2-7	CASSLGHYEQYF	TGTGCCAGCAGCTTGGGGCACTACGAGCAGTACTTC
TRBV18	once	TRBD2	TRBJ2-1	CASSPPSSSGRFNEQFF	TGTGCCAGCTCACCACCGTCATCAAGCGGGAGGTTCAATGAGCAGTTCTTC